This T cell receptor beta chain appears in the sequencing data of a study of cytomegalovirus exposure and HLA in healthy donors. About the research overall: Out of about 170 million T cells, an earlier analysis found fewer than 140 million unique TCR beta sequences in total.

PCR was performed using 60 Vbeta and 13 Jbeta primers. Here immunoSEQ multiplex PCR was the method, and the copy in TCRdb shows in-frame clones only, minus some. The table includes 150,000 or so clones, roughly 72% detected once. All the people who gave samples were healthy bone marrow donors. V was clipped by 8 bases and J by 5 bases, with 16 bases between them. The germline CDR1 and CDR2 sequences are SGHVS and FQNEAQ. This CDR3 spans 13 amino acids. About this clone: Its specificity is unknown.

Study outcomes and limitations: Presence/absence analyses assumed roughly uniform sequencing depth across donors, which may not hold. HLA allele associations emerged for some 16,000 TCR beta sequences in a later analysis, at 0.05 false discovery rate.

The chain has TRBV7-8 and TRBJ2-7, with D tentatively TRBD2 (5 bases). This TCR derives from a man between 40 and 49 years old in good health and CMV-seronegative. Material: PBMCs. The CDR3 here is CASCPSPGNEQYF. The DNA for the CDR3 is TGTGCCAGCTGCCCCTCCCCGGGAAACGAGCAGTACTTC.